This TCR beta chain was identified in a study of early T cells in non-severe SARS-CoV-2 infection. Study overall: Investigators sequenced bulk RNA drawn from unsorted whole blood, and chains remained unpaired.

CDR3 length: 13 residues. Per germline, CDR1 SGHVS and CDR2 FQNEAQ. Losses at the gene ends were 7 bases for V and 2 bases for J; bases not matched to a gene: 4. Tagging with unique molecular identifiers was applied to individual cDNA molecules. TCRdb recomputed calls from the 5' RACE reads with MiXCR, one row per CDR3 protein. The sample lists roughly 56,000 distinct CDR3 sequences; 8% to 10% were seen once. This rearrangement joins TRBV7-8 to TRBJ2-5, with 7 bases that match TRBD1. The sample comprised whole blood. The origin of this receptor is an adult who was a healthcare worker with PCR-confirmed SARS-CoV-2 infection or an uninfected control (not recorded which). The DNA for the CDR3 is TGTGCCAGCAACCCGGGACAGCAAGAGACCCAGTACTTC. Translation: CASNPGQQETQYF.